This T cell receptor beta chain comes out of a study of blood T cell repertoires in COVID-19. Trimming stripped 8 bases from V and 2 bases from J, with 15 bases between. This CDR3 is built from 14 residues. Germline values: CDR1 LNHDA, CDR2 SQIVND (reference sequence). Measured with immunoSEQ multiplex PCR; TCRdb has only the in-frame clones, and not every one. The sample consists of 200,000 to 250,000 clones, 89% of them appearing once. The V gene is TRBV19, the J gene TRBJ2-5; D unresolved. This TCR derives from a man in his 60s who had recovered from COVID-19. Sequencing was carried out using peripheral blood. The DNA of the CDR3 is TGTGCCAGTTCAAACGGGTCTCCGCAAGAGACCCAGTACTTC. Translated: CASSNGSPQETQYF.